This T cell receptor (beta chain) was documented in a study of blood T cells in healthy people across ages. Germline V gives CDR1 SGHTA, CDR2 FQGNSA. The CDR3 covers 15 residues. This clonotype was detected once. One end of the junction varies from germline; a read error may be responsible. Through a sample-barcoded 5' primer and a J-beta primer mix, a second PCR was run for roughly 7 to 12 cycles. TCRdb called the 5' RACE reads again in MiXCR, with one record for every CDR3 protein. The sample lists 1 million or so distinct CDR3 sequences, under 30% occurring once. Separately, the same data were catalogued under a study of T cells of mothers and their children.

The sequenced sample consisted of blood. The chain joins TRBV7-2 to TRBJ1-3; D is ambiguous. This receptor was taken from a girl under 10 years old in good health. The CDR3 protein is CASTNTDGYRNTIYF. As DNA, the CDR3 is TGCGCCAGCACCAACACCGACGGCTATAGAAACACCATATATTTT.